This T cell receptor (beta chain) was captured in a study of human T cells and chemical hapten exposure. Study in general: Per-sample TCR yield variation was attributed mainly to small pooled library volume differences.

Using its own MiXCR run on the RACE reads, TCRdb lists one record per CDR3 protein. The table lists about 96,000 distinct CDR3 sequences, 7% to 10% of them singletons. The time point was: patch test 2, 6 weeks after DPC sensitization. Treatment here: therapeutic diphenylcyclopropenone sensitization with weekly scalp DPC. Patches went on only after blood had been drawn each time. The CDR3 is 17 residues long. The V end lost 2 bases, the J end lost 5 bases, and 21 bases lay between the germline ends. Per germline, CDR1 MNHEY and CDR2 SVGAGI. There are many counts of this clonotype. The TCR originated in a woman between 40 and 50 years old with alopecia areata. Some clones in this sample may be carry-over from other donors' samples. The genes are TRBV6-5 and TRBJ1-2, with D unresolved. Sequencing was performed on whole blood, taken in connection with sensitization to the hapten diphenylcyclopropenone (DPC). CDR3 bases: TGTGCCAGCAGTTACGATCGCTTCAATCTGGGTGTGTATGGCTACACCTTC. It yields the protein CASSYDRFNLGVYGYTF.